Listed here are 14 T cell receptor beta chains from one sample, sequenced in a study of blood T cells in healthy people across ages. Using a J-beta primer mix together with a sample-barcoded 5' primer, a second PCR was run for roughly 7 to 12 cycles. TCRdb ran MiXCR on the 5' RACE reads and lists one entry per CDR3 protein. The data show 1.5 million to 2 million distinct CDR3 sequences, 35% to 50% seen once. Sequencing was carried out using blood. These receptor sequences come from a human donor in good health.

This clonotype occurred a few times. The chain recombines TRBV20-1 with TRBJ2-1, with 9 bases fitting TRBD1. From germline, CDR1 is DFQATT and CDR2 SNEGSKA (reference sequence). This CDR3 region has 16 residues. Unmatched junction bases numbered 17, after V lost 5 bases and J lost 9 bases. The CDR3 spells CSAGRTGEWYGGEQFF. CDR3 coding DNA: TGCAGTGCTGGCCGGACAGGGGAGTGGTATGGTGGTGAGCAGTTCTTC.

The V and J genes are TRBV9 and TRBJ2-7, with 9 nucleotides matching TRBD2. CDR1 is SGDLS and CDR2 is YYNGEE in the germline V gene. The CDR3 has 15 residues. The ends lost 3 bases at V and 3 bases at J; junction bases unmatched: 7. The CDR3 sequence is CASSESAAGGYEQYF. CDR3 in DNA: TGTGCCAGCAGCGAGTCGGCAGCGGGGGGCTACGAGCAGTACTTC.

The genes are TRBV11-2 and TRBJ2-7; D perhaps matches TRBD1 (6 bases). CDR3 length: 19 residues. Germline loops: CDR1 SGHAT, CDR2 FQNNGV. The germline V and J ends were trimmed by 0 bases and 0 bases, with 21 bases remaining between them. This CDR3 is CASSLDVWGSGQNSYEQYF. In DNA form, the CDR3 reads TGTGCCAGCAGCTTAGATGTGTGGGGATCCGGACAGAACTCCTACGAGCAGTACTTC. The full variable domain, in which reference TRBV11-2 and TRBJ2-7 provide the parts outside the CDR3, is EAGVAQSPRYKIIEKRQSVAFWCNPISGHATLYWYQQILGQGPKLLIQFQNNGVVDDSQLPKDRFSAERLKGVDSTLKIQPAKLEDSAVYLCASSLDVWGSGQNSYEQYFGPGTRLTVT.

This clonotype was observed a few times. V and J are TRBV7-2 and TRBJ2-1; 8 bases line up with TRBD1. The CDR3 runs 15 residues. The V gene end was trimmed by 6 bases and the J gene end by 4 bases; junction bases not matched to a gene: 8. From germline, CDR1 is SGHTA and CDR2 FQGNSA. CDR3 DNA sequence: TGTGCCAGCAGGAGGACAGGGATCCGGTACAATGAGCAGTTCTTC. Its translation is CASRRTGIRYNEQFF.

This clonotype showed up just a few times. The J gene is TRBJ2-7, the V gene TRBV29-1; 9 nucleotides agree with TRBD2. The V gene end was trimmed by 6 bases and the J gene end by 0 bases; junction bases not matched to a gene: 18. Per the germline V gene, CDR1 is SQVTM and CDR2 is ANQGSEA. The CDR3 loop spans 18 amino acids. The CDR3 coding sequence is TGCAGCGTCTCCTCCGTGGTAGCGGGGGCCTTAAGCTCCTACGAGCAGTACTTC. Protein sequence: CSVSSVVAGALSSYEQYF.

CDR3 nucleotide sequence: TGCAGCGTTGACCTCGAACCCACGCAAGGCGATACTAACTATGGCTACACCTTC. As protein: CSVDLEPTQGDTNYGYTF. The chain has TRBV29-1 and TRBJ1-2; D unclear. Germline V CDR1 and CDR2: SQVTM, ANQGSEA. The CDR3 consists of 18 residues. The germline V and J ends were trimmed by 3 bases and 0 bases, with 23 bases remaining between them.

The rearrangement joins TRBV4-1 to TRBJ1-1; D is ambiguous. CDR1 and CDR2 from the germline V gene are MGHRA and YSYEKL. The CDR3 totals 17 residues. Trimming cost V 2 bases and J 1 base, with 17 bases left between them. This CDR3 is CASSQLQKKRSNTEAFF. Written as DNA, the CDR3 is TGCGCCAGCAGCCAACTCCAGAAAAAAAGATCGAACACTGAAGCTTTCTTT.

V usage is TRBV6-2 or TRBV6-3 and J usage is TRBJ2-6; D is perhaps TRBD1 or TRBD2 (5 bases each). Germline V gene data show CDR1 as MNHEY and CDR2 as SVGEGT. V was shortened by 10 bases and J by 1 base, with 20 bases between the two germline ends. This CDR3 has 17 amino acids. The DNA of the CDR3 is TGTGCCACCTCTGGGCGGGCAGGGAGATCTGGGGCCAACGTCCTGACTTTC. Translated, it gives CATSGRAGRSGANVLTF.

The V call is TRBV6-6, the J call TRBJ2-1, with D perhaps matching TRBD2 (6 bases). Trimming pared 9 bases from V and 7 bases from J, leaving 19 bases between. From germline, CDR1 is MNHNY and CDR2 SVGAGI (reference sequence). The length of the CDR3 is 14 residues. In DNA form, the CDR3 reads TGTGCCAGTAGGGCGGGGATTCACGCGAATGAGCAGTTCTTC. This encodes CASRAGIHANEQFF.

This clonotype turned up a few times. V gene TRBV20-1 combines with J gene TRBJ1-2, with 8 bases aligning to TRBD1. V lost 5 bases to trimming and J lost 4 bases; unmatched junction nucleotides: 12. Per germline, CDR1 DFQATT and CDR2 SNEGSKA (reference sequence). CDR3 length: 15 residues. CDR3 nucleotides: TGCAGTGCTCCCCCGCCGGGACAGGTTAGCTATGGCTACACCTTC. It encodes CSAPPPGQVSYGYTF.

The genes are TRBV5-5 and TRBJ1-2; TRBD1 is a possible D gene (5 bases). Germline CDR1 SGHKS, CDR2 YYEKEE (reference sequence). The CDR3 has 16 residues. V was clipped by 4 bases and J by 0 bases, with 16 bases between them. The DNA of the CDR3 is TGTGCCAGCAGCCGGAACGGGGCCACAGCTAACTATGGCTACACCTTC. Translation gives CASSRNGATANYGYTF.

V and J are TRBV6-1 and TRBJ1-2; no clear D. Germline lookup yields CDR1 MNHNS and CDR2 SASEGT. The CDR3 sequence is 13 residues long. V was shortened by 3 bases and J by 8 bases, with 13 bases between the two germline ends. For the CDR3, the DNA is TGTGCCAGCAGTGAGAGGAGTTTCGGGGGCTACACCTTC. Its protein product is CASSERSFGGYTF.

This rearrangement joins TRBV9 to TRBJ1-6; D gene uncertain. Trimming removed 2 bases at V and 8 bases at J, with 17 bases between. The CDR3 has 16 amino acids. Germline V lookup: CDR1 SGDLS, CDR2 YYNGEE. The CDR3 region is CASSVVPTPEDSPLHF. The CDR3 nucleotides are TGTGCCAGCAGCGTTGTACCGACTCCCGAGGATTCACCCCTCCACTTT. Using reference TRBV9 and TRBJ1-6 for the parts outside the CDR3, the full variable domain is DSGVTQTPKHLITATGQRVTLRCSPRSGDLSVYWYQQSLDQGLQFLIQYYNGEERAKGNILERFSAQQFPDLHSELNLSSLELGDSALYFCASSVVPTPEDSPLHFGNGTRLTVT.

This clonotype was found a few times. The genes are TRBV4-3 and TRBJ1-2; TRBD1 aligns across 7 bases. The trim removed 1 base at V and 1 base at J, leaving 6 bases unmatched. The germline CDR1 and CDR2 sequences are LGHNA and YSLEER. The CDR3 extends over 16 amino acids. The CDR3 bases are TGCGCCAGCAGCCAAGGGACAGGACTCCTTAACTATGGCTACACCTTC. Translation gives CASSQGTGLLNYGYTF.